The TCR beta chain under discussion was sequenced for a study of a mutant IDH1 vaccine in newly diagnosed glioma. Study context: Patients began vaccination 4-6 weeks after radiotherapy alone, or with temozolomide cycles. Averaging approximately 40 years of age, treated patients were around 60% male and about 38% female.

Details on this clone: Its antigen is unidentified. Other nucleotide sequences from this sample produce the same CDR3.

This CDR3 spans 11 amino acids. Trimming took 4 bases from V and 7 from J; bases not matched to a gene: 3. CDR1 and CDR2 (germline): SQVTM, ANQGSEA. Time point of the sample: week 11, during vaccination. One vaccine dose held 300 ug of mutant IDH1 20-mer peptide and came with topical imiquimod. The protocol was immunoSEQ multiplex PCR, while the TCRdb copy is restricted to in-frame clones and leaves out a portion. This sample carries fewer than 150,000 clones, roughly 90% of them seen once, and the ten largest clones take roughly 0.55%. The sequence was obtained from a woman in her forties or fifties with glioma. The J gene is TRBJ1-1, the V gene TRBV29-1; 7 nucleotides align to TRBD1. The material sequenced was PBMCs, taken from a glioma patient whose treatment included an IDH1 peptide vaccine. The CDR3 region has the DNA TGCAGCGTTGGGGGACAGTATGAAGCTTTCTTT. As protein: CSVGGQYEAFF. Full variable domain (missing parts from reference TRBV29-1 and TRBJ1-1): SAVISQKPSRDICQRGTSLTIQCQVDSQVTMMFWYRQQPGQSLTLIATANQGSEATYESGFVIDKFPISRPNLTFSTLTVSNMSPEDSSIYLCSVGGQYEAFFGQGTRLTVV.